A single sample is the source of the 16 T cell receptor beta chains below, sequenced in a study of early stage breast cancer tumors. Assay used: immunoSEQ multiplex PCR; TCRdb lists only in-frame clones, some missing. The profile shows 30,000 or so clones, roughly four fifths of them singletons. Material for sequencing was blood. The receptors were gathered from a person in their forties with breast cancer.

The J gene is TRBJ2-1, the V gene TRBV7-3, with 10 bases that match TRBD2. The V gene end was trimmed by 5 bases and the J gene end by 4 bases; junction bases not matched to a gene: 5. Germline CDR1 SGHTA, CDR2 FQGTGA. The CDR3 has 15 amino acids. The CDR3 DNA is TGTGCCAGCAGCCCCGGACTAGCGGATTACAATGAGCAGTTCTTC. This sequence encodes CASSPGLADYNEQFF.

The table lists this clone with a few counts. V usage is TRBV5-6 and J usage is TRBJ1-2; TRBD1 might be the D (6 bases). From germline, CDR1 is SGHDT and CDR2 YYEEEE. V lost 5 bases and J 4 bases, leaving 12 bases between the germline ends. This CDR3 is 13 amino acids long. The CDR3 nucleotides are TGTGCCAGCAGGCCCGGGACAAGCTATGGCTACACCTTC. Its protein is CASRPGTSYGYTF.

The rearrangement links TRBV28 to TRBJ2-5, with D tentatively TRBD2 (5 bases). Germline V CDR1 and CDR2: MDHEN, SYDVKM. The ends were cut back, 8 bases at V and 5 bases at J, with 15 bases in the middle. The CDR3 sequence is 13 residues long. DNA for the CDR3: TGTGCCAGCGCTTTGCCGGGGTGGGAGACCCAGTACTTC. Translated: CASALPGWETQYF.

The chain joins TRBV27 to TRBJ2-1; D not resolved. The CDR3 is 11 residues long. V gave up 0 bases and J gave up 10 bases, with 4 bases separating them. CDR1 is MNHEY, CDR2 SMNVEV, per germline (reference sequence). The CDR3 coding sequence is TGTGCCAGCAGTTTATCGGGGGAGCAGTTCTTC. Translating it yields CASSLSGEQFF.

J is TRBJ2-1 and V is TRBV19; D is undetermined. V was cut by 5 bases and J by 9 bases, with 17 bases left in between. In germline, CDR1 is LNHDA, CDR2 SQIVND (reference sequence). The CDR3 runs to 14 residues. CDR3 region: CASSGVGIVAEQFF. The DNA for the CDR3 is TGTGCCAGTAGTGGGGTGGGGATAGTTGCTGAGCAGTTCTTC.

V gene TRBV6-1 combines with J gene TRBJ1-5, with a possible D match to TRBD1 (5 bases). This CDR3 contains 14 residues. Trimming stripped 4 bases from V and 6 bases from J, with 13 bases between. Germline values: CDR1 MNHNS, CDR2 SASEGT. CDR3 in DNA: TGTGCCAGCAGTGGGGGGGAGGGTGCTCAGCCCCAGCATTTT. The encoded protein is CASSGGEGAQPQHF.

The table lists this clone with a few counts. V and J are TRBV7-3 and TRBJ2-1; no clear D. This CDR3 is 17 amino acids long. The V end was cut by 2 bases, the J end by 0 bases, with 14 bases between. Germline V lookup: CDR1 SGHTA, CDR2 FQGTGA. The CDR3 reads CASSLLPGLSSYNEQFF. CDR3 in DNA: TGTGCCAGCAGCTTATTGCCCGGGTTGAGCTCCTACAATGAGCAGTTCTTC. The variable domain in full, with the rest retrieved from reference TRBV7-3 and TRBJ2-1, is GAGVSQTPSNKVTEKGKYVELRCDPISGHTALYWYRQSLGQGPEFLIYFQGTGAADDSGLPNDRFFAVRPEGSVSTLKIQRTERGDSAVYLCASSLLPGLSSYNEQFFGPGTRLTVL.

V gene TRBV18 combines with J gene TRBJ1-1; D gene unclear. The V gene lost 4 bases and the J gene lost 0 bases, with 12 bases spanning the gap. Per the germline V gene, CDR1 is KGHSH and CDR2 is LQKENI. The CDR3 is 15 amino acids. The CDR3 protein is CASSQIEGVNTEAFF. In nucleotides, the CDR3 is TGTGCCAGCTCACAAATTGAGGGCGTGAACACTGAAGCTTTCTTT.

The rearrangement links TRBV11-1 to TRBJ2-5; D unclear. The CDR3 extends over 13 amino acids. V was trimmed by 8 bases and J by 1 base, leaving 11 bases between them. Germline lookup yields CDR1 SGHAT and CDR2 FQDESV (reference sequence). DNA for the CDR3: TGTGCCAGCGCCCCTAGTACCCAAGAGACCCAGTACTTC. Translated: CASAPSTQETQYF. Full variable domain (rest looked up from reference TRBV11-1 and TRBJ2-5): EAEVAQSPRYKITEKSQAVAFWCDPISGHATLYWYRQILGQGPELLVQFQDESVVDDSQLPKDRFSAERLKGVDSTLKIQPAELGDSAMYLCASAPSTQETQYFGPGTRLLVL.

The gene calls are TRBV4-2 and TRBJ2-4, with 7 nucleotides matching TRBD1. Germline lookup yields CDR1 LGHNA and CDR2 YNFKEQ. The V segment lost 4 bases and the J segment 0 bases; nucleotides outside the gene matches: 3. This CDR3 contains 15 residues. In DNA form, the CDR3 reads TGTGCCAGCAGCCCCGGACAGGCAGCCAAAAACATTCAGTACTTC. As protein: CASSPGQAAKNIQYF.

The chain employs TRBV7-9 and TRBJ2-1, with 9 positions matching TRBD1. The junction had 9 bases not matched to a gene; V was cut back by 1 base and J by 8 bases. Germline assignment: CDR1 SEHNR and CDR2 FQNEAQ (reference sequence). The CDR3 runs 16 residues. The CDR3 spells CASSLGYGTGNHEQFF. The CDR3 DNA is TGTGCCAGCAGCTTAGGGTACGGGACAGGGAACCATGAGCAGTTCTTC.

This chain connects TRBV11-2 to TRBJ2-1; TRBD1 or TRBD2 may be the D gene (6 bases each). The V and J ends lost 6 bases and 6 bases respectively, with 12 bases between them. Germline-derived CDR1 and CDR2 are SGHAT and FQNNGV. The CDR3 has 13 residues. Here the CDR3 DNA reads TGTGCCAGCAGGGACCCGGGGGCCAATGAGCAGTTCTTC. Its protein product is CASRDPGANEQFF.

V and J are TRBV28 and TRBJ1-1; TRBD1 might be the D (5 bases). Per germline, CDR1 MDHEN and CDR2 SYDVKM. The CDR3 is made up of 12 amino acids. V lost 6 bases and J 2 bases, leaving 7 bases between the germline ends. CDR3 protein: CASRGVNTEAFF. CDR3 bases: TGTGCCAGCAGAGGGGTCAACACTGAAGCTTTCTTT.

The V gene is TRBV6-5, the J gene TRBJ1-2, with D possibly matching TRBD1 (5 bases). The germline V gene encodes CDR1 MNHEY and CDR2 SVGAGI. This CDR3 is built from 14 residues. V lost 2 bases and J 3 bases, leaving 10 bases between the germline ends. The CDR3 DNA is TGTGCCAGCAGTTACGACAGTGGGTACTATGGCTACACCTTC. Translation gives CASSYDSGYYGYTF.

CDR3 loop: CASSRTGTETQYF. The CDR3 DNA follows: TGCGCCAGCAGCAGGACAGGGACAGAGACCCAGTACTTC. This chain uses TRBV4-1 with TRBJ2-5; TRBD1 agrees at 8 bases. With 5 bases clipped from V and 4 bases from J, the junction kept 3 bases outside the gene matches. There are 13 residues in the CDR3. In germline, CDR1 is MGHRA, CDR2 YSYEKL.

The count of this clone is one. The chain carries TRBV9 and TRBJ2-5; D may be TRBD2 (5 bases). Germline loops: CDR1 SGDLS, CDR2 YYNGEE. V was trimmed by 2 bases and J by 5 bases, leaving 10 bases between them. The CDR3 sequence is 13 residues long. CDR3 in amino acids: CASSVGVEETQYF. The CDR3 region has the DNA TGTGCCAGCAGCGTCGGGGTCGAGGAGACCCAGTACTTC.